Below, 17 T cell receptor beta chains from the same sample are listed, as sequenced in a study of T cell changes during pregnancy in multiple sclerosis. Only in-frame clones appear in the TCRdb table, and some are missing; sequencing was by immunoSEQ multiplex PCR. The sample consists of fewer than 85,000 clones, 93% of them appearing once. Sequencing used peripheral blood, obtained after pregnancy. These receptors all come from a female donor in good health, enrolled as a control in a pregnancy study.

The chain is built from TRBV6-5 and TRBJ1-4; D ambiguous. Trimming shortened V by 3 bases and J by 1 base, and 9 bases separated the two germline ends. The germline gives CDR1 MNHEY, CDR2 SVGAGI. This CDR3 comprises 15 residues. CDR3 sequence (DNA): TGTGCCAGCAGTTATGGGAGTGTAACTAATGAAAAACTGTTTTTT. Translated: CASSYGSVTNEKLFF.

This chain connects TRBV7-3 to TRBJ2-3; TRBD2 agrees at 8 bases. The CDR3 runs 14 residues. Germline lookup yields CDR1 SGHTA and CDR2 FQGTGA. V lost 2 bases, J lost 5 bases, and 3 bases stayed unmatched. CDR3 residues: CASSLGTSGDTQYF. The CDR3 bases are TGTGCCAGCAGCTTAGGGACTAGTGGAGATACGCAGTATTTT.

This chain joins TRBV18 and TRBJ2-3; possible D gene TRBD2, 6 bases. The V end was cut by 0 bases, the J end by 6 bases, with 19 bases between. The CDR3 extends over 17 amino acids. CDR1 and CDR2 from the germline V gene are KGHSH and LQKENI. CDR3 in DNA: TGTGCCAGCTCACCACCCACTAGCCTGTCCCTAAGGGATACGCAGTATTTT. Amino acids: CASSPPTSLSLRDTQYF.

The chain employs TRBV18 and TRBJ1-1; the D gene is possibly TRBD1 (6 bases). The ends were cut back, 3 bases at V and 6 bases at J, with 8 bases in the middle. Germline-derived CDR1 and CDR2 are KGHSH and LQKENI. The CDR3 loop spans 12 amino acids. CDR3 amino acids: CASSPNRAEAFF. The CDR3, as DNA: TGTGCCAGCTCACCCAACAGGGCTGAAGCTTTCTTT.

The chain employs TRBV10-3 and TRBJ1-1; a possible D gene is TRBD1 (6 bases). Trimming pared 6 bases from V and 7 bases from J, leaving 9 bases between. The CDR3 has 11 amino acids. Germline CDR1 and CDR2: ENHRY and SYGVKD. DNA for the CDR3: TGTGCCATCAGACAGGGTGGTGAAGCTTTCTTT. Its protein product is CAIRQGGEAFF.

V is TRBV6-4 and J is TRBJ2-5; 11 nucleotides line up with TRBD1. Germline CDR1 reads MRHNA; CDR2 reads SNTAGT. V shed 7 bases, J shed 5 bases, and the junction held 9 bases outside the gene matches. This CDR3 has 15 residues. The CDR3 region is CASNRDRGRMETQYF. The CDR3 DNA follows: TGTGCCAGCAACCGGGACAGGGGGAGGATGGAGACCCAGTACTTC.

The chain couples TRBV7-9 to TRBJ1-1, with D hard to call. The length of the CDR3 is 15 residues. The V and J ends lost 7 bases and 1 base respectively, with 16 bases between them. Germline assignment: CDR1 SEHNR and CDR2 FQNEAQ (reference sequence). This CDR3 reads CASKTGIQTNTEAFF. The CDR3 DNA sequence: TGTGCCAGCAAAACCGGGATCCAGACGAACACTGAAGCTTTCTTT.

The chain joins TRBV7-9 to TRBJ2-7, with TRBD2 matching 7 bases. This CDR3 spans 14 amino acids. J lost 3 bases, V lost 5 bases, and 7 bases had no gene match. Germline-derived CDR1 and CDR2 are SEHNR and FQNEAQ (reference sequence). This CDR3 is CASSPREGRYEQYF. The CDR3 DNA is TGTGCCAGCAGCCCGAGGGAGGGTCGCTACGAGCAGTACTTC.

This chain uses TRBV2 with TRBJ2-5, with 12 bases matching TRBD2. The ends lost 3 bases at V and 5 bases at J; junction bases unmatched: 4. The CDR3 has 15 amino acids. In germline, CDR1 is SNHLY, CDR2 FYNNEI. The CDR3 sequence is CASSDLGTSGETQYF. CDR3 nucleotide sequence: TGTGCCAGCAGTGATCTGGGGACTAGCGGGGAGACCCAGTACTTC. The full variable domain, with the rest looked up from reference TRBV2 and TRBJ2-5, is EPEVTQTPSHQVTQMGQEVILRCVPISNHLYFYWYRQILGQKVEFLVSFYNNEISEKSEIFDDQFSVERPDGSNFTLKIRSTKLEDSAMYFCASSDLGTSGETQYFGPGTRLLVL.

Written as DNA, the CDR3 is TGTGCCAGCAGTGAATGGGGCACGGACGTATACAATGAGCAGTTCTTC. Translating it yields CASSEWGTDVYNEQFF. The rearrangement links TRBV6-1 to TRBJ2-1, with a weak D call TRBD1 (5 bases). V dropped 2 bases and J dropped 4 bases, with 15 bases sitting between them. Germline V gives CDR1 MNHNS, CDR2 SASEGT. CDR3 length: 16 residues.

The chain employs TRBV11-3 and TRBJ2-7, with 7 bases that match TRBD1. With V trimmed by 1 base and J by 3 bases, 6 bases remained unmatched. This CDR3 has 15 residues. Germline V gene lookup returns CDR1 SGHNT and CDR2 YENEEA. Written as DNA, the CDR3 is TGTGCCAGCAGCTTAGGCGGACAGGCTGGCTACGAGCAGTACTTC. This sequence encodes CASSLGGQAGYEQYF.

This clone has a single count. The rearrangement links TRBV7-2 to TRBJ2-1; 14 bases are shared with TRBD2. Germline CDR1 SGHTA, CDR2 FQGNSA. Trimming removed 2 bases from V and 6 bases from J; junction bases left unmatched: 12. This CDR3 is built from 19 residues. The CDR3 is CASSLTGTSGSSPLNEQFF. The CDR3 nucleotides are TGTGCCAGCAGCTTAACGGGGACTAGCGGGAGCTCCCCCCTCAATGAGCAGTTCTTC.

The chain is built from TRBV5-1 and TRBJ2-7; D uncertain. This CDR3 is built from 13 residues. Per the germline V gene, CDR1 is SGHRS and CDR2 is YFSETQ. Trimming pared 0 bases from V and 0 bases from J, leaving 4 bases between. CDR3 DNA: TGCGCCAGCAGCTTGGCTAGCTCCTACGAGCAGTACTTC. Encoded protein: CASSLASSYEQYF.

The rearrangement links TRBV7-2 to TRBJ2-7; 11 bases are shared with TRBD2. V lost 0 bases and J lost 9; bases outside the gene matches: 4. Germline CDR1 is SGHTA and CDR2 is FQGNSA. The CDR3 is made up of 14 amino acids. The CDR3 reads CASSLASGGEAQYF. The CDR3 DNA reads as TGTGCCAGCAGCTTAGCTAGCGGGGGGGAGGCGCAGTACTTC.

Details on this clone: The same CDR3 is also encoded by other DNA sequences in this sample. V usage is TRBV15 and J usage is TRBJ2-1; no firm D call. The CDR3 totals 12 residues. Trimming stripped 1 base from V and 4 bases from J, with 2 bases between. Germline lookup yields CDR1 LNHNV and CDR2 YYDKDF (reference sequence). The CDR3 sequence: CATSRAYNEQFF. CDR3 DNA: TGTGCCACCAGCAGAGCATACAATGAGCAGTTCTTC.

This clone was recorded a few times. This chain uses TRBV6-5 with TRBJ2-7; 11 bases line up with TRBD2. Trimming at V came to 7 bases and at J to 4 bases, leaving 9 bases not matched to a gene. The CDR3 totals 15 residues. In germline, CDR1 is MNHEY, CDR2 SVGAGI. As DNA, the CDR3 is TGTGCCAGCACCCTACTAGCGGGAGTTGGTTACGAGCAGTACTTC. Translation gives CASTLLAGVGYEQYF.

This chain connects TRBV28 to TRBJ2-2, with D possibly TRBD2 on 5 matching bases. CDR3 size: 19 residues. Germline V lookup: CDR1 MDHEN, CDR2 SYDVKM. V was pared by 2 bases and J by 2 bases, with 21 bases between. DNA for the CDR3: TGTGCCAGCAGTTTACCTACCCAACTACTAGAAGTTAACACCGGGGAGCTGTTTTTT. Amino acids: CASSLPTQLLEVNTGELFF.